Each of the 26 T cell receptor beta chains below was sequenced from the same sample in a study of T cell responses to AZD1222 COVID-19 vaccine. The protocol was immunoSEQ multiplex PCR, while the TCRdb copy is restricted to in-frame clones and leaves out a portion. The sample records nearly 110,000 clones, 90% being singletons. The specimen comprised peripheral blood, sampled on day 0 of AZD1222 vaccination. The receptor set was obtained from an adult in good health.

This clone was seen only once. The rearrangement uses TRBV7-2 and TRBJ1-1; 8 bases are shared with TRBD1. Trimming removed 5 bases from V and 4 bases from J; junction bases left unmatched: 3. CDR3 length: 13 residues. CDR1 is SGHTA and CDR2 is FQGNSA in the germline V gene. The CDR3 loop is CASSRQGSTEAFF. The DNA for the CDR3 is TGTGCCAGCAGCAGACAGGGGAGCACTGAAGCTTTCTTT.

V usage is TRBV5-5 and J usage is TRBJ1-6, with 8 bases identical to TRBD1. V was pared by 0 bases and J by 9 bases, with 2 bases of the junction left unmatched. The CDR3 has 14 amino acids. Germline-derived CDR1 and CDR2 are SGHKS and YYEKEE (reference sequence). The CDR3 nucleotides are TGTGCCAGCAGCTTGGCAGGGGGCTTTTCACCCCTCCACTTT. Its translation is CASSLAGGFSPLHF.

This clone appeared once. The rearrangement links TRBV24-1 to TRBJ2-7; 9 bases align to TRBD1. Germline V gene sequence: CDR1 KGHDR, CDR2 SFDVKD. This CDR3 is built from 13 residues. Trimming cost V 5 bases and J 5 bases; bases outside gene matches: 3. The CDR3: CATSGDRVDEQYF. The CDR3 bases are TGTGCCACCAGTGGGGACAGGGTGGACGAGCAGTACTTC.

This chain uses TRBV25-1 with TRBJ1-2, with D uncertain. CDR1 is MGHDK and CDR2 is SYGVNS in the germline V gene. The CDR3 extends over 17 amino acids. V dropped 6 bases and J dropped 0 bases, with 20 bases sitting between them. CDR3 in amino acids: CASRKGGAEWTNYGYTF. CDR3 nucleotide sequence: TGTGCCAGCAGAAAAGGAGGAGCCGAATGGACTAACTATGGCTACACCTTC.

This chain connects TRBV12-3 or TRBV12-4 to TRBJ2-3; possibly TRBD2 for D (5 bases). The CDR3 spans 13 residues. Trimming shortened V by 5 bases and J by 1 base, and 7 bases separated the two germline ends. This CDR3 reads CASSGLGTDTQYF. The DNA for the CDR3 is TGTGCCAGCAGTGGACTTGGCACAGATACGCAGTATTTT.

As for this clone: The sample carries other DNA sequences with the same CDR3. This rearrangement joins TRBV24-1 to TRBJ2-3; 13 bases align to TRBD2. Looked up from germline, CDR1 is KGHDR and CDR2 is SFDVKD. The J segment lost 2 bases and the V segment lost 4 bases, leaving 2 bases of the junction unmatched. The CDR3 has 16 residues. CDR3: CATSEGLAGLTDTQYF. CDR3 DNA sequence: TGTGCCACCAGTGAGGGACTAGCGGGACTCACAGATACGCAGTATTTT.

The rearrangement uses TRBV11-2 and TRBJ2-1, with 9 bases identical to TRBD2. The CDR3 sequence is 15 residues long. V shed 10 bases, J shed 3 bases, and the junction held 10 bases outside the gene matches. Germline CDR1 reads SGHAT; CDR2 reads FQNNGV. The CDR3 nucleotides are TGTGCCACCCGTTCGGCGGGAGGGGTCTACAATGAGCAGTTCTTC. Translating gives CATRSAGGVYNEQFF.

The chain has TRBV6-5 and TRBJ1-2; D unresolved. Trimming shortened V by 2 bases and J by 4 bases, and 8 bases separated the two germline ends. Looked up from germline, CDR1 is MNHEY and CDR2 is SVGAGI. The CDR3 length is 13 residues. DNA for the CDR3: TGTGCCAGCAGTTACAACAGCCTCTATGGCTACACCTTC. Translation: CASSYNSLYGYTF.

The rearrangement uses TRBV6-4 and TRBJ2-1, with TRBD2 identical over 10 bases. V lost 6 bases to trimming and J lost 6 bases; unmatched junction nucleotides: 11. Germline CDR1 is MRHNA and CDR2 is SNTAGT. CDR3 size: 16 residues. CDR3 DNA sequence: TGTGCCAGCAGCAGCGGGAGGGCCAAGGGGAGCAATGAGCAGTTCTTC. This sequence encodes CASSSGRAKGSNEQFF.

The rearrangement uses TRBV4-1 and TRBJ2-1; 9 nucleotides align to TRBD2. The CDR3 covers 16 residues. Unmatched junction bases numbered 7, after V lost 1 base and J lost 6 bases. Looked up from germline, CDR1 is MGHRA and CDR2 is YSYEKL. DNA of the CDR3: TGCGCCAGCAGCCAAGCCCAGCGGGGGGCCCTCAATGAGCAGTTCTTC. As protein: CASSQAQRGALNEQFF.

This clone was counted a few times. Within the sample, other DNA sequences also encode this same CDR3. CDR3 sequence reads: CASSLERAGYTF. The CDR3 coding sequence is TGCGCCAGCAGCTTGGAACGGGCTGGCTACACCTTC. This chain joins TRBV5-1 and TRBJ1-2; D is ambiguous. CDR3 length: 12 amino acids. The germline V and J ends were trimmed by 0 bases and 7 bases, with 7 bases remaining between them. Germline CDR1 SGHRS, CDR2 YFSETQ.

The J gene is TRBJ1-4, the V gene TRBV19; no definite D call. Trimming took 9 bases from V and 2 from J, leaving 22 bases between them. Germline V gene lookup returns CDR1 LNHDA and CDR2 SQIVND (reference sequence). The CDR3 has 17 residues. CDR3 DNA: TGTGCCAGGAACCTCCCGGGAAGGGCCATGACTAATGAAAAACTGTTTTTT. It codes for CARNLPGRAMTNEKLFF.

This clone was seen a single time. The rearrangement uses TRBV6-5 and TRBJ1-5; no clear D gene. With 8 bases removed from V and 1 base from J, the gap between germline ends came to 6 bases. The CDR3 extends over 12 amino acids. CDR1 is MNHEY, CDR2 SVGAGI, per germline. Here the CDR3 reads CASGASNQPQHF. CDR3 bases: TGTGCCAGCGGAGCCAGCAATCAGCCCCAGCATTTT.

This clone was recorded once. The chain uses TRBV9 and TRBJ2-7, with 7 positions matching TRBD1. This CDR3 spans 15 amino acids. The germline V gene has CDR1 SGDLS and CDR2 YYNGEE. With 0 bases clipped from V and 6 bases from J, the junction kept 9 bases outside the gene matches. In DNA form, the CDR3 reads TGTGCCAGCAGCGTAGAGTCGACAAGGGGGCGCGAGCAGTACTTC. Translated: CASSVESTRGREQYF.

The rearrangement links TRBV28 to TRBJ2-3; the D is unclear. The CDR3 extends over 20 amino acids. Germline assignment: CDR1 MDHEN and CDR2 SYDVKM. V dropped 1 base and J dropped 6 bases, with 29 bases sitting between them. CDR3 in DNA: TGTGCCAGCAGTTTATTGCCTCCTAGAGTACGCGCCGTTGGTGGTGATACGCAGTATTTT. Translation gives CASSLLPPRVRAVGGDTQYF.

The CDR3 DNA sequence: TGCGCCAGCAGCCAAGAACCGAACACTGAAGCTTTCTTT. It encodes CASSQEPNTEAFF. J is TRBJ1-1 and V is TRBV4-1; no clear D gene. Germline CDR1 and CDR2: MGHRA and YSYEKL. V lost 0 bases and J 1 base, leaving 3 bases between the germline ends. This CDR3 contains 13 residues.

The chain employs TRBV9 and TRBJ1-3; weak D call: TRBD1 (6 bases). V was trimmed by 0 bases and J by 2 bases, leaving 9 bases between them. This CDR3 region has 15 residues. Germline loops: CDR1 SGDLS, CDR2 YYNGEE. The CDR3 DNA sequence: TGTGCCAGCAGCGTAGTCGGGGGCGCTGGAAACACCATATATTTT. Residues: CASSVVGGAGNTIYF.

The genes are TRBV28 and TRBJ2-2; D not resolved. Germline CDR1 and CDR2: MDHEN and SYDVKM. The CDR3 extends over 15 amino acids. V was trimmed by 4 bases and J by 9 bases, leaving 18 bases between them. The CDR3 nucleotides read TGTGCCAGCAGTTCCCCGGCCCTTCAAAGCCGGGAGCTGTTTTTT. This sequence encodes CASSSPALQSRELFF.

V usage is TRBV3-1 (or the pseudogene TRBV3-2) and J usage is TRBJ2-4; D unresolved. V dropped 5 bases and J dropped 4 bases, with 18 bases sitting between them. The CDR3 is 16 amino acids. CDR1 is LGHDT, CDR2 YNNKEL, per germline (reference sequence). The CDR3, as DNA: TGTGCCAGCAGCAGAATACATCCCATTAGAAAAAACATTCAGTACTTC. This encodes CASSRIHPIRKNIQYF.

The genes are TRBV5-1 and TRBJ2-3; 15 bases are shared with TRBD2. The CDR3 loop spans 15 amino acids. CDR1 and CDR2 from the germline V gene are SGHRS and YFSETQ. Germline trimming cut 4 bases from V and 5 bases from J; bases unmatched to any gene: 2. CDR3 in amino acids: CASSKGLAGGDTQYF. CDR3 bases: TGCGCCAGCAGCAAGGGACTAGCGGGAGGAGATACGCAGTATTTT.

J is TRBJ2-1 and V is TRBV7-2; 10 nucleotides match TRBD2. The CDR3 is made up of 18 amino acids. The germline gives CDR1 SGHTA, CDR2 FQGNSA. V shed 4 bases and J 7 bases; nucleotides not matched to a gene: 16. Here the CDR3 DNA reads TGTGCCAGCAGCTATAACCCCCTAGCGGGAGTGACGCGGAATGAGCAGTTCTTC. Translating gives CASSYNPLAGVTRNEQFF.

The rearrangement joins TRBV4-2 to TRBJ2-2, with 9 bases that match TRBD2. Losses at the gene ends were 4 bases for V and 4 bases for J; bases not matched to a gene: 7. The CDR3 sequence is 16 residues long. Per germline, CDR1 LGHNA and CDR2 YNFKEQ. The CDR3 spells CASSPSSGMSTGELFF. DNA for the CDR3: TGTGCCAGCAGCCCATCTAGCGGGATGAGCACCGGGGAGCTGTTTTTT.

The chain uses TRBV11-2 and TRBJ1-2; perhaps TRBD1 as D (5 bases). CDR1 is SGHAT and CDR2 is FQNNGV in the germline V gene. The CDR3 loop spans 15 amino acids. Trimming pared 0 bases from V and 4 bases from J, leaving 12 bases between. The DNA for the CDR3 is TGTGCCAGCAGCTTAGAAGGTTTTGGGGGCTATGGCTACACCTTC. This codes for CASSLEGFGGYGYTF.

In this sample, this clone turned up a few times. The chain has TRBV7-9 and TRBJ1-1; no definite D call. The CDR3 consists of 14 residues. V shed 2 bases and J shed 5 bases, with 12 bases lying between them. Germline CDR1 SEHNR, CDR2 FQNEAQ (reference sequence). This CDR3 reads CASSLNDPGTEAFF. Here the CDR3 DNA reads TGTGCCAGCAGCTTAAACGATCCCGGGACTGAAGCTTTCTTT.

This sequence joins TRBV18 and TRBJ2-1, with D hard to call. CDR1 is KGHSH, CDR2 LQKENI, per germline. CDR3 length: 13 amino acids. The V end lost 3 bases, the J end lost 5 bases, and 8 bases lay between the germline ends. The CDR3 sequence is CASSPVQDNEQFF. CDR3 DNA sequence: TGTGCCAGCTCACCCGTCCAGGACAATGAGCAGTTCTTC.

The chain recombines TRBV19 with TRBJ2-3, with D possibly TRBD2 on 7 matching bases. This CDR3 spans 18 amino acids. Deletions cut 8 bases from V and 1 base from J, with 25 bases between. From germline, CDR1 is LNHDA and CDR2 SQIVND (reference sequence). The CDR3 DNA reads TGTGCCAGTCGCTTGTATGGAGGGAGGGGGACGGGCACAGATACGCAGTATTTT. It encodes CASRLYGGRGTGTDTQYF.